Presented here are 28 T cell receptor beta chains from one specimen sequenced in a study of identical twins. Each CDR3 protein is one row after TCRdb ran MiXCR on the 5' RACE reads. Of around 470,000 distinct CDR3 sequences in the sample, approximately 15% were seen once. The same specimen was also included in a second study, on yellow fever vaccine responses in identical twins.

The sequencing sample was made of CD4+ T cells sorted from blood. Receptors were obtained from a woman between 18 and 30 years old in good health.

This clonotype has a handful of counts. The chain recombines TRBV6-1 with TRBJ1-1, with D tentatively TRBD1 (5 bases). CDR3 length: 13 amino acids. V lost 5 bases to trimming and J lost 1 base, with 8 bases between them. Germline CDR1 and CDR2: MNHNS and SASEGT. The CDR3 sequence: CASSRQPNTEAFF. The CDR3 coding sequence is TGTGCCAGCAGTCGACAGCCGAACACTGAAGCTTTCTTT.

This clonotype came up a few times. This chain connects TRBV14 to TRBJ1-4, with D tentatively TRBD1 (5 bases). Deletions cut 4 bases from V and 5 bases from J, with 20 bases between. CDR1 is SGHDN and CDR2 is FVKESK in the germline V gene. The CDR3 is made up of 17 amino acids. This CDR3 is CASSPKPYPTENEKLFF. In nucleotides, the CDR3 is TGTGCCAGCAGCCCAAAGCCGTATCCGACAGAGAATGAAAAACTGTTTTTT.

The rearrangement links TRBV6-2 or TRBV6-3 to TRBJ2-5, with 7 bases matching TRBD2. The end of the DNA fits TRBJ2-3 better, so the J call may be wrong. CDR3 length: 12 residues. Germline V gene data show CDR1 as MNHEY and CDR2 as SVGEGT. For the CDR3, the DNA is TGTGCCAGCAGTCTTACTAGCGAGACGCAGTATTTT. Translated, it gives CASSLTSETQYF.

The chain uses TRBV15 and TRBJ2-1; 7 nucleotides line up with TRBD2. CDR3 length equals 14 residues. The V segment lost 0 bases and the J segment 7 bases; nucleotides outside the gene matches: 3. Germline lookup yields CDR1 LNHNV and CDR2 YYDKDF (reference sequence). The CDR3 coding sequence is TGTGCCACCAGCAGAGAGTCAGCGGGGAATGAGCAGTTCTTC. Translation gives CATSRESAGNEQFF.

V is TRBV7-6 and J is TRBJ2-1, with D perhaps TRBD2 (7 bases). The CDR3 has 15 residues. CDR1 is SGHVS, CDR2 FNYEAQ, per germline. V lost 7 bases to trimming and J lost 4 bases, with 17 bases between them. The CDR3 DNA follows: TGTGCCAGCACCTCCGGGGGGCCGGTGTACAATGAGCAGTTCTTC. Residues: CASTSGGPVYNEQFF.

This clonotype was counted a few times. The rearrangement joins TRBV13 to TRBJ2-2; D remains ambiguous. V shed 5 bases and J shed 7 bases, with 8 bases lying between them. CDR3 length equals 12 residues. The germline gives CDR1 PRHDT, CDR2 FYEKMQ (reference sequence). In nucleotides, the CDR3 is TGTGCCAGCAGCCCACGTGGCGGGGAGCTGTTTTTT. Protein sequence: CASSPRGGELFF. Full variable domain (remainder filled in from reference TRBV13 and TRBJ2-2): AAGVIQSPRHLIKEKRETATLKCYPIPRHDTVYWYQQGPGQDPQFLISFYEKMQSDKGSIPDRFSAQQFSDYHSELNMSSLELGDSALYFCASSPRGGELFFGEGSRLTVL.

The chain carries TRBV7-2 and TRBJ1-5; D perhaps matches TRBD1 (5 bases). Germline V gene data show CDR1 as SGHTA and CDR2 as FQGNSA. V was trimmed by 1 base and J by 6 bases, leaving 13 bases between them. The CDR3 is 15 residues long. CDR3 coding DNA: TGTGCCAGCAGCTTAGAGTGGGGGGGTAGTCAGCCCCAGCATTTT. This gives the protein CASSLEWGGSQPQHF.

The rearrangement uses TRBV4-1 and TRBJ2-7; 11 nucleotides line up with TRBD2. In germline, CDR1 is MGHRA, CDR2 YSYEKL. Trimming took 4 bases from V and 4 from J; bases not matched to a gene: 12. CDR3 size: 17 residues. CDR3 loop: CASSLSTSGRGRYEQYF. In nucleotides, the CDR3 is TGCGCCAGCAGCCTATCCACTAGCGGGAGAGGTAGGTACGAGCAGTACTTC.

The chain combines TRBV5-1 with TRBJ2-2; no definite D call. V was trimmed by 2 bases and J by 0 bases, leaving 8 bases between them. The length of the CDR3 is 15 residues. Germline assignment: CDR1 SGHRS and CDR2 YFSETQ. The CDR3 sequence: CASSFSNPNTGELFF. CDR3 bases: TGCGCCAGCAGCTTCTCAAATCCGAACACCGGGGAGCTGTTTTTT.

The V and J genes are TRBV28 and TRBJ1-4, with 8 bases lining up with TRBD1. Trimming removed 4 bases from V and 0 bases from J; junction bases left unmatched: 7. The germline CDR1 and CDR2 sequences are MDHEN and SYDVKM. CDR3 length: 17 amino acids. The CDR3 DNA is TGTGCCAGCAGTTCCCCCGGGACAGGAGCAACTAATGAAAAACTGTTTTTT. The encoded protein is CASSSPGTGATNEKLFF.

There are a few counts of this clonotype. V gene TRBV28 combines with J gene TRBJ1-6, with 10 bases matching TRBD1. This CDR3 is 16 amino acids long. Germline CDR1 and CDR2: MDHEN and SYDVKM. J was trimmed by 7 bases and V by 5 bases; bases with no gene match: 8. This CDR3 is CASSLPRTGGNSPLHF. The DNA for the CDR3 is TGTGCCAGCAGTCTTCCCCGGACAGGGGGAAATTCACCCCTCCACTTT.

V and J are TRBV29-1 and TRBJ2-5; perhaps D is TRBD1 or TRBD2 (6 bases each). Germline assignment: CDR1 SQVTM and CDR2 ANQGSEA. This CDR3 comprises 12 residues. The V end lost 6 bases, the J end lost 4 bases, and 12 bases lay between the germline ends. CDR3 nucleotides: TGCAGCGTCAGGGGAGGCCCAGAGACCCAGTACTTC. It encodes CSVRGGPETQYF.

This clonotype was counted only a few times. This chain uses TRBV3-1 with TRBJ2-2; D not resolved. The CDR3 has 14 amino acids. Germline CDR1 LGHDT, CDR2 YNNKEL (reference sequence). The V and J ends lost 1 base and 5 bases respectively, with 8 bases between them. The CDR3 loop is CASSQGIGTGELFF. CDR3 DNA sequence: TGTGCCAGCAGCCAAGGTATAGGAACCGGGGAGCTGTTTTTT.

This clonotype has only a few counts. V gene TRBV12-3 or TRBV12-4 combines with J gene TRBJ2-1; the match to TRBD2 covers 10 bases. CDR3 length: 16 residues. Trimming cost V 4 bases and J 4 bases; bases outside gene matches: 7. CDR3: CASSSLAGAGYNEQFF. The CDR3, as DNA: TGTGCCAGCAGTTCCCTAGCGGGAGCTGGATACAATGAGCAGTTCTTC.

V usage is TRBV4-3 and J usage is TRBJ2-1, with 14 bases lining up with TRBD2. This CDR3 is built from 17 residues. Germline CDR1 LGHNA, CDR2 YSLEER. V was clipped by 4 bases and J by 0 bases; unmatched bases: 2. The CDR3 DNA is TGCGCCAGCAGCCGGACTAGCGGGGGGAACTCCTACAATGAGCAGTTCTTC. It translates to CASSRTSGGNSYNEQFF.

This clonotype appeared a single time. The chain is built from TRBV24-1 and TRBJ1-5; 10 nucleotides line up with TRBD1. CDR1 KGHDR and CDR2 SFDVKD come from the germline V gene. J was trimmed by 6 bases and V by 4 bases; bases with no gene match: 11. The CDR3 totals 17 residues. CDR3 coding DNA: TGTGCCACCAGTGACACTAAAAGACAGGGGGCTAGTCAGCCCCAGCATTTT. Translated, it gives CATSDTKRQGASQPQHF.

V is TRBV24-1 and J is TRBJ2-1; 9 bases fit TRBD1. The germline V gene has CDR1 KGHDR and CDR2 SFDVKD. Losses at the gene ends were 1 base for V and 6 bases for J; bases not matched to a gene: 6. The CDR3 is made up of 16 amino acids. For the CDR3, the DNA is TGTGCCACCAGTGATTTCGGGACAGGGAAAGGCAATGAGCAGTTCTTC. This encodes CATSDFGTGKGNEQFF.

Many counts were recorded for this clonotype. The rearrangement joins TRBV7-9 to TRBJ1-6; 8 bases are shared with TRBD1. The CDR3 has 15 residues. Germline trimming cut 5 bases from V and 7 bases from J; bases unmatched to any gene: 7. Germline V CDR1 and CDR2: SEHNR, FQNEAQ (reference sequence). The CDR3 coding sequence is TGTGCCAGCAGCCGGCTGGCAGGGGGCAATTCACCCCTCCACTTT. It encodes CASSRLAGGNSPLHF. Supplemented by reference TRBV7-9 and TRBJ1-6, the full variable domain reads DTGVSQNPRHKITKRGQNVTFRCDPISEHNRLYWYRQTLGQGPEFLTYFQNEAQLEKSRLLSDRFSAERPKGSFSTLEIQRTEQGDSAMYLCASSRLAGGNSPLHFGNGTRLTVT.

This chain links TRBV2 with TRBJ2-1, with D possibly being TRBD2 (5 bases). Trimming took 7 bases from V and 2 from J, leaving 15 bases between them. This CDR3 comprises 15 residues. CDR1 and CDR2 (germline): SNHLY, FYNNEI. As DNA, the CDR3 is TGTGCCAGCAATCGACTGGGAGCGGCCTACAATGAGCAGTTCTTC. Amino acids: CASNRLGAAYNEQFF.

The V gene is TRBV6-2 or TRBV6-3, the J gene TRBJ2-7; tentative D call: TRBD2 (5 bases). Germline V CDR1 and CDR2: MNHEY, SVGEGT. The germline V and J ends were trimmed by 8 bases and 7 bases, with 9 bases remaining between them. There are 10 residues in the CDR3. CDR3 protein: CASGRREQYF. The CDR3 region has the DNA TGTGCCAGCGGGCGGAGGGAGCAGTACTTC.

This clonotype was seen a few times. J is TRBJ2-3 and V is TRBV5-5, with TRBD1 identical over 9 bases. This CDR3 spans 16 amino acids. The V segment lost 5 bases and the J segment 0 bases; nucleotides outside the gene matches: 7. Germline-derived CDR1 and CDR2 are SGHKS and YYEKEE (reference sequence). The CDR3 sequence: CASRQTGTGSTDTQYF. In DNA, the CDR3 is TGTGCCAGCAGGCAGACCGGGACAGGGAGCACAGATACGCAGTATTTT.

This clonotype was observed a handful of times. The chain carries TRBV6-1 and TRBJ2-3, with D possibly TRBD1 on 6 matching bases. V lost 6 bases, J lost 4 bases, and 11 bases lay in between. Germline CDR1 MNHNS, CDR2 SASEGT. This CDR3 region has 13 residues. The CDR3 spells CASRRGSSDTQYF. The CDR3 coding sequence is TGTGCCAGCAGGAGGGGGAGTTCAGATACGCAGTATTTT.

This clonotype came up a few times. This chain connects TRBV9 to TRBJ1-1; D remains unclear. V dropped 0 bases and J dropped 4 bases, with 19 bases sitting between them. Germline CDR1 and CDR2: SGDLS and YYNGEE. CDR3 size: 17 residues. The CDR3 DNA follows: TGTGCCAGCAGCGTAGGTCTTACGCGGGGTCCCATCACTGAAGCTTTCTTT. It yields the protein CASSVGLTRGPITEAFF.

The CDR3 nucleotides read TGTGCCAGCAGCTTACAGGTGGATGAGCAGTTCTTC. This encodes CASSLQVDEQFF. The V and J genes are TRBV28 and TRBJ2-1, with D maybe TRBD1 (5 bases). The CDR3 sequence is 12 residues long. V lost 6 bases and J 8 bases, leaving 11 bases between the germline ends. Germline CDR1 is MDHEN and CDR2 is SYDVKM.

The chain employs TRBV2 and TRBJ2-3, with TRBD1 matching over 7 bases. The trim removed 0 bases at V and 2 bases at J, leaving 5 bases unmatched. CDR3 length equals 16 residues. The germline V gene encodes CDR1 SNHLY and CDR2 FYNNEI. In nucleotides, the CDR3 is TGTGCCAGCAGTGAAGCTGGGACAGTAAACACAGATACGCAGTATTTT. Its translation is CASSEAGTVNTDTQYF. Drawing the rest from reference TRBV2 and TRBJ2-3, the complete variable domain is EPEVTQTPSHQVTQMGQEVILRCVPISNHLYFYWYRQILGQKVEFLVSFYNNEISEKSEIFDDQFSVERPDGSNFTLKIRSTKLEDSAMYFCASSEAGTVNTDTQYFGPGTRLTVL.

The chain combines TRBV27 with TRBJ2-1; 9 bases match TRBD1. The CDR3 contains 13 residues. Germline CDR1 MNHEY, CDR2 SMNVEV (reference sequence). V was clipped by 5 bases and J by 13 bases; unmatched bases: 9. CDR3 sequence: CASSARSGQGQFF. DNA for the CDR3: TGTGCCAGCAGTGCCCGGTCGGGACAGGGTCAGTTCTTC.

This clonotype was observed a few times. The CDR3 protein is CASSLPVLAGGYNEQFF. For the CDR3, the DNA is TGCGCCAGCAGCCTCCCTGTACTAGCGGGAGGTTACAATGAGCAGTTCTTC. The chain employs TRBV5-1 and TRBJ2-1; TRBD2 matches 12 bases. CDR1 SGHRS and CDR2 YFSETQ come from the germline V gene. The V segment lost 4 bases and the J segment 4 bases; nucleotides outside the gene matches: 9. The CDR3 has 17 amino acids.

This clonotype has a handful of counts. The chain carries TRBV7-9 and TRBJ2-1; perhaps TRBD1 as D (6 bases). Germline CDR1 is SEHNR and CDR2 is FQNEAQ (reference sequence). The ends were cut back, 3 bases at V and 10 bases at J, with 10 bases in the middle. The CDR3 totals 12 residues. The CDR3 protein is CASSLGGQEQFF. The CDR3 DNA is TGTGCCAGCAGCTTGGGTGGACAGGAGCAGTTCTTC.